Sequencing of this TCR beta chain was carried out in a study of Graves' ophthalmopathy and Graves' hyperthyroidism. General observations from the study: Blood contained most expanded thyroid clonotypes exceeding 0.001 frequency.

Regarding this clonotype: Its cognate antigen is unknown.

Germline-derived CDR1 and CDR2 are MNHEY and SVGEGT. V trimming: 6 bases; J trimming: 1 base; junction bases outside the gene matches: 16. The CDR3 consists of 19 residues. Using RNA transcripts, the TCR beta CDR3 regions were amplified. In the first round, RT-PCR was carried out with HTBI primers, and a multiplex PCR formed the second round. TCRdb ran MiXCR on the multiplex PCR reads and lists one entry per CDR3 protein. The table shows 170,000 or so distinct CDR3 sequences, with around two fifths occurring only once. Ophthalmopathy cases showed moderate-to-severe activity, scoring CAS ≥3 and NOSPECS ≥4, with duration under 3 months.

The sequencing input was peripheral blood. V usage is TRBV6-2 or TRBV6-3 and J usage is TRBJ2-5, with 11 bases matching TRBD2. This sequence originates from a woman aged 40 to 50 with Graves' ophthalmopathy. CDR3 residues: CASSRSSGGSRHRQETQYF. CDR3 nucleotides: TGTGCCAGCAGCCGATCTAGCGGGGGGAGTCGTCACCGCCAAGAGACCCAGTACTTC.